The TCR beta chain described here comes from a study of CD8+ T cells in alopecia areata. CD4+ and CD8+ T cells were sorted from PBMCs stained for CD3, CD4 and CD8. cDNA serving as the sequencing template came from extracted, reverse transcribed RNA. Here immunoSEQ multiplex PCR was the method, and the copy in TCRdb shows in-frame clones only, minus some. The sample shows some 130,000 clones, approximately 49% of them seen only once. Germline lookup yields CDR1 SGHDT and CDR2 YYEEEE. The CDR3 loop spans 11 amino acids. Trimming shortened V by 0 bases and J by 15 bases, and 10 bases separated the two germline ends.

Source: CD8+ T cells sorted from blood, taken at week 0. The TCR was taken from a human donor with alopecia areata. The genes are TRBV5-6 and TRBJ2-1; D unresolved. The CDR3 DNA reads TGTGCCAGCAGCTTGGGGCTACGGATGTTCTTC. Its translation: CASSLGLRMFF.